Below are 20 T cell receptor beta chains sequenced from a single sample in a study of cytomegalovirus exposure and HLA in healthy donors. PCR used 60 Vbeta primers and 13 Jbeta primers. Using immunoSEQ multiplex PCR, the repertoire was profiled, and TCRdb retains in-frame clones only, with some absent. The sample contains 100,000 to 150,000 clones, more than 75% of which appear only once. The sequenced sample was PBMCs. The origin of the receptors is a woman in her sixties or seventies in good health and CMV-seropositive.

This chain links TRBV11-2 with TRBJ1-1; D may be TRBD1 (6 bases). The CDR3 extends over 13 amino acids. From germline, CDR1 is SGHAT and CDR2 FQNNGV. V dropped 5 bases and J dropped 1 base, with 8 bases sitting between them. CDR3 sequence: CASSVQGNTEAFF. In DNA form, the CDR3 reads TGTGCCAGCAGCGTACAGGGGAACACTGAAGCTTTCTTT.

This clone was observed a handful of times. This rearrangement joins TRBV11-1 to TRBJ1-4; 7 nucleotides align to TRBD1. The trim removed 5 bases at V and 4 bases at J, leaving 10 bases unmatched. CDR3 length equals 16 residues. Per the germline V gene, CDR1 is SGHAT and CDR2 is FQDESV (reference sequence). CDR3 region: CASSHQQGNRNEKLFF. DNA of the CDR3: TGTGCCAGCAGCCACCAACAGGGGAATCGTAATGAAAAACTGTTTTTT. Together with reference TRBV11-1 and TRBJ1-4, the CDR3 gives the full variable domain: EAEVAQSPRYKITEKSQAVAFWCDPISGHATLYWYRQILGQGPELLVQFQDESVVDDSQLPKDRFSAERLKGVDSTLKIQPAELGDSAMYLCASSHQQGNRNEKLFFGSGTQLSVL.

The V call is TRBV5-1, the J call TRBJ2-1; TRBD1 matches at 7 bases. CDR1 and CDR2 (germline): SGHRS, YFSETQ. The V gene end was trimmed by 0 bases and the J gene end by 3 bases; junction bases not matched to a gene: 12. The CDR3 has 18 amino acids. The CDR3 loop is CASSLGGGATVNYNEQFF. CDR3 DNA sequence: TGCGCCAGCAGCTTGGGAGGGGGCGCGACCGTGAACTACAATGAGCAGTTCTTC.

This clone was detected only a few times. This chain connects TRBV11-1 to TRBJ2-1, with TRBD1 as a possible D gene (6 bases). V was pared by 0 bases and J by 6 bases, with 15 bases between. CDR3 length equals 16 residues. Germline values: CDR1 SGHAT, CDR2 FQDESV (reference sequence). CDR3 in DNA: TGTGCCAGCAGCTTAGCGGGGGCTCGGCCGTTCAATGAGCAGTTCTTC. Its protein product is CASSLAGARPFNEQFF. The whole variable domain, remainder taken from reference TRBV11-1 and TRBJ2-1, is EAEVAQSPRYKITEKSQAVAFWCDPISGHATLYWYRQILGQGPELLVQFQDESVVDDSQLPKDRFSAERLKGVDSTLKIQPAELGDSAMYLCASSLAGARPFNEQFFGPGTRLTVL.

The sample holds one count of this clone. This chain's CDR3 is CATKAGGGLFREKLFF. In nucleotides, the CDR3 is TGTGCCACGAAGGCAGGGGGTGGTTTGTTCCGGGAAAAACTGTTTTTT. The J gene is TRBJ1-4, the V gene TRBV28; 7 bases are a match to TRBD1. Germline V gene sequence: CDR1 MDHEN, CDR2 SYDVKM. The CDR3 contains 16 residues. V was pared by 10 bases and J by 8 bases, with 19 bases of the junction left unmatched.

The chain is built from TRBV6-5 and TRBJ2-3, with 12 nucleotides matching TRBD2. This CDR3 contains 15 residues. With V trimmed by 5 bases and J by 6 bases, 6 bases remained unmatched. Germline V lookup: CDR1 MNHEY, CDR2 SVGAGI. In nucleotides, the CDR3 is TGTGCCAGCAGTCCTAGCGGGGGGGCCTCGGATACGCAGTATTTT. This codes for CASSPSGGASDTQYF.

This chain uses TRBV5-6 with TRBJ1-4; 8 bases agree with TRBD1. The junction had 10 bases not matched to a gene; V was cut back by 2 bases and J by 7 bases. The germline V gene encodes CDR1 SGHDT and CDR2 YYEEEE. CDR3 length: 16 amino acids. CDR3 sequence: CASSLRLGQGIEKLFF. In nucleotides, the CDR3 is TGTGCCAGCAGCTTAAGGTTAGGACAGGGAATTGAAAAACTGTTTTTT.

The chain recombines TRBV29-1 with TRBJ2-7; the D gene is possibly TRBD1 (6 bases). The CDR3 is made up of 13 amino acids. The germline V gene has CDR1 SQVTM and CDR2 ANQGSEA. The V gene lost 2 bases and the J gene lost 3 bases, with 11 bases spanning the gap. The CDR3 DNA reads as TGCAGCGTTGAACTCAAACAGGGCTACGAGCAGTACTTC. Translation: CSVELKQGYEQYF.

V gene TRBV18 combines with J gene TRBJ1-1, with 8 bases matching TRBD1. The V gene end was trimmed by 6 bases and the J gene end by 0 bases; junction bases not matched to a gene: 9. This CDR3 is built from 16 residues. Germline V gene data show CDR1 as KGHSH and CDR2 as LQKENI. This chain's CDR3 is CASSRRTGSMNTEAFF. In DNA, the CDR3 is TGTGCCAGCTCGCGCAGGACAGGGAGCATGAACACTGAAGCTTTCTTT.

The chain recombines TRBV6-1 with TRBJ2-7; tentatively, D is TRBD1 (6 bases). CDR1 is MNHNS, CDR2 SASEGT, per germline. There are 13 residues in the CDR3. Trimming stripped 6 bases from V and 0 bases from J, with 9 bases between. CDR3 in DNA: TGTGCCAGCAGGGACAGTGCCTCCTACGAGCAGTACTTC. This encodes CASRDSASYEQYF.

This chain connects TRBV7-6 to TRBJ2-5, with 14 positions matching TRBD2. Trimming removed 4 bases from V and 5 bases from J; junction bases left unmatched: 15. CDR3 length equals 19 residues. The germline V gene encodes CDR1 SGHVS and CDR2 FNYEAQ. As DNA, the CDR3 is TGTGCCAGCAGCTCTCGCTTTTTTGGGACTAGCGGGAGTCGGGAGACCCAGTACTTC. Amino acids: CASSSRFFGTSGSRETQYF.

The chain combines TRBV10-3 with TRBJ1-6; 8 nucleotides match TRBD1. This CDR3 has 15 residues. Germline V gene sequence: CDR1 ENHRY, CDR2 SYGVKD. V shed 2 bases, J shed 6 bases, and the junction held 3 bases outside the gene matches. The CDR3 sequence: CAISEGQGSNSPLHF. For the CDR3, the DNA is TGTGCCATCAGTGAGGGACAGGGATCTAATTCACCCCTCCACTTT.

The chain combines TRBV15 with TRBJ2-3, with 8 nucleotides matching TRBD2. The CDR3 sequence is 15 residues long. J lost 6 bases, V lost 1 base, and 6 bases had no gene match. The germline V gene has CDR1 LNHNV and CDR2 YYDKDF (reference sequence). The CDR3 DNA sequence: TGTGCCACCAGCAGAGTGGGCGGGGGGATGGATACGCAGTATTTT. Translating it yields CATSRVGGGMDTQYF.

Regarding this clone: Within the sample, other DNA sequences also encode this same CDR3. The chain recombines TRBV13 with TRBJ1-1; 9 nucleotides agree with TRBD1. Germline loops: CDR1 PRHDT, CDR2 FYEKMQ (reference sequence). V dropped 0 bases and J dropped 1; count of bases not matched to a gene: 9. This CDR3 comprises 18 residues. As DNA, the CDR3 is TGTGCCAGCAGCTTAGGACAACAGGGGGCGTTATCGAACACTGAAGCTTTCTTT. This gives the protein CASSLGQQGALSNTEAFF.

V and J are TRBV11-2 and TRBJ2-5; no clear D. Trimming stripped 1 base from V and 10 bases from J, with 16 bases between. CDR3 length: 14 residues. Germline-derived CDR1 and CDR2 are SGHAT and FQNNGV. The CDR3 DNA sequence: TGTGCCAGCAGCTTAGTCTACAGAGAATCCAACCAGTACTTC. Protein sequence: CASSLVYRESNQYF.

The table lists this clone with a count of one. This chain connects TRBV7-2 to TRBJ1-2; 7 bases map to TRBD1. The germline CDR1 and CDR2 sequences are SGHTA and FQGNSA. CDR3 length: 15 amino acids. Trimming removed 1 base from V and 7 bases from J; junction bases left unmatched: 9. This chain's CDR3 is CASSLGADRESGYTF. For the CDR3, the DNA is TGTGCCAGCAGCTTAGGGGCCGACAGGGAATCTGGCTACACCTTC.

The chain is built from TRBV16 and TRBJ1-2; no clear D gene. The CDR3 totals 14 residues. Germline lookup yields CDR1 KGHSY and CDR2 FQNENV. V shed 4 bases and J shed 1 base, with 10 bases lying between them. The CDR3 protein is CASSPFPNNYGYTF. The CDR3 DNA reads TGTGCCAGCAGCCCATTTCCTAATAACTATGGCTACACCTTC.

J is TRBJ2-2 and V is TRBV28; 12 nucleotides align to TRBD2. This CDR3 has 18 amino acids. Germline assignment: CDR1 MDHEN and CDR2 SYDVKM. V lost 2 bases to trimming and J lost 6 bases; unmatched junction nucleotides: 10. The DNA of the CDR3 is TGTGCCAGCAGTTTAGGGCTAGCGGGGGGGCTGGCGTCCGGGGAGCTGTTTTTT. Residues: CASSLGLAGGLASGELFF.

The chain combines TRBV5-8 with TRBJ1-2; D may be TRBD1 (6 bases). Trimming stripped 1 base from V and 5 bases from J, with 6 bases between. CDR1 is SGHTS and CDR2 is YDEGEE in the germline V gene. The CDR3 is 12 residues long. CDR3 sequence: CASSLRGYGYTF. The CDR3 DNA reads TGTGCCAGCAGCTTGAGGGGGTATGGCTACACCTTC.

CDR3 sequence: CASSQSDSPRSEAFF. The CDR3 DNA reads as TGTGCCAGCAGCCAAAGTGACAGCCCGAGATCTGAAGCTTTCTTT. This rearrangement joins TRBV6-5 to TRBJ1-1, with D tentatively TRBD1 (5 bases). Per germline, CDR1 MNHEY and CDR2 SVGAGI. V shed 6 bases and J shed 6 bases, with 20 bases lying between them. The CDR3 totals 15 residues.